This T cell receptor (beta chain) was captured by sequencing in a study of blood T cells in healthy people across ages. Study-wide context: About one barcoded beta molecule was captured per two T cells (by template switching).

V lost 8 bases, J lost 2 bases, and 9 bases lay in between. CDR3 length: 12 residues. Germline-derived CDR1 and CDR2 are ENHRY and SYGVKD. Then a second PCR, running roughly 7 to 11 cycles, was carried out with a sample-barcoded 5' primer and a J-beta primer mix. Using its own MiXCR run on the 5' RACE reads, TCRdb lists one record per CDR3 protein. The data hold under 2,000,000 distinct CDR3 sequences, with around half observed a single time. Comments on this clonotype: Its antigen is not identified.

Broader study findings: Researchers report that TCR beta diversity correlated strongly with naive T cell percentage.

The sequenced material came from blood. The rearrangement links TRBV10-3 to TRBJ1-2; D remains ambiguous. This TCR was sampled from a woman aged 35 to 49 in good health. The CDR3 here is CAIGVKNYGYTF. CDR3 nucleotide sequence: TGTGCCATCGGGGTCAAGAACTATGGCTACACCTTC.